This TCR beta chain was identified during a study of blood T cells in healthy people across ages. The authors ran a second PCR of roughly 6 to 12 cycles using a sample-barcoded 5' primer and a J-beta primer mix. TCRdb independently ran MiXCR on the 5' RACE reads; one entry per CDR3 protein. The table records about 720,000 distinct CDR3 sequences, approximately 22% of them present only once. This clonotype was seen more than once but under ten times. The CDR3 length is 14 residues. CDR1 is SGDLS and CDR2 is YYNGEE in the germline V gene. V lost 4 bases, J lost 3 bases, and 13 bases lay in between. The origin of this receptor is a man between 65 and 79 years old in good health. The sample comprised blood. The chain recombines TRBV9 with TRBJ1-1; D is uncertain. CDR3 sequence: CASSPLDGHTEAFF. Here the CDR3 DNA reads TGTGCCAGCAGCCCGTTGGACGGGCACACTGAAGCTTTCTTT.